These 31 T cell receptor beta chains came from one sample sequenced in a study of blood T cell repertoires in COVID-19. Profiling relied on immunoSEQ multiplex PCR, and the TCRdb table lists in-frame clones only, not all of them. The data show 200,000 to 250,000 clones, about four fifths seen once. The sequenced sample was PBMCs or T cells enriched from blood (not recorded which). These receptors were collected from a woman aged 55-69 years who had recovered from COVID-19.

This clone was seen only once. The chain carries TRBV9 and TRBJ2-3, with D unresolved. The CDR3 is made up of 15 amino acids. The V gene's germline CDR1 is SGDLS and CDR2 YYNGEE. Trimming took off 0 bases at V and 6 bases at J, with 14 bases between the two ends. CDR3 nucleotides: TGTGCCAGCAGCGTAGGTTCCCCTTTGTTCGATACGCAGTATTTT. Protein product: CASSVGSPLFDTQYF.

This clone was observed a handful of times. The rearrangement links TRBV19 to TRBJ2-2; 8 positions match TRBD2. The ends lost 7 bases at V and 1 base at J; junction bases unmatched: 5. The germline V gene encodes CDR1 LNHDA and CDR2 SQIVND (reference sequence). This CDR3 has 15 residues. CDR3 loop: CASKGLARNTGELFF. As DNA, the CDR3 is TGTGCCAGTAAAGGACTAGCTAGGAACACCGGGGAGCTGTTTTTT.

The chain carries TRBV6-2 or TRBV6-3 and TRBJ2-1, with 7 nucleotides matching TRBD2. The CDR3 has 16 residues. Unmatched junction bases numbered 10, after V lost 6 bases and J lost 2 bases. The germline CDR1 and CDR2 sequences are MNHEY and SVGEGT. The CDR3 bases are TGTGCCAGCAGCTCTAGCGGAGTGGGGACCTACAATGAGCAGTTCTTC. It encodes CASSSSGVGTYNEQFF.

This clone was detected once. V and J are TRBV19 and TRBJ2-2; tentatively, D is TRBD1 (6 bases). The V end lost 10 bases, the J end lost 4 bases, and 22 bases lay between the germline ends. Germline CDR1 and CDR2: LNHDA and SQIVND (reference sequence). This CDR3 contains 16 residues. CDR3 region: CATNNVRGAGTGELFF. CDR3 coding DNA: TGTGCCACCAACAACGTCAGGGGCGCTGGCACCGGGGAGCTGTTTTTT.

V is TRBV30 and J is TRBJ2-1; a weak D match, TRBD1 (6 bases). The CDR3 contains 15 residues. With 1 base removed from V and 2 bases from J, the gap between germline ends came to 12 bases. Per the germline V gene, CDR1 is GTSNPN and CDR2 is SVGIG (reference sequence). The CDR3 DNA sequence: TGTGCCTGGAGTGCCCAGGGGTTTCCCTACAATGAGCAGTTCTTC. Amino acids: CAWSAQGFPYNEQFF.

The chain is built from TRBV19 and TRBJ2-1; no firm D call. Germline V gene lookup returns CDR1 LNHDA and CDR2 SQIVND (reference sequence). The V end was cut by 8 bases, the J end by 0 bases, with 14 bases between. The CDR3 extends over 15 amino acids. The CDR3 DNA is TGTGCCAGTCACCCCACGAGAACCTCCTACAATGAGCAGTTCTTC. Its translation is CASHPTRTSYNEQFF.

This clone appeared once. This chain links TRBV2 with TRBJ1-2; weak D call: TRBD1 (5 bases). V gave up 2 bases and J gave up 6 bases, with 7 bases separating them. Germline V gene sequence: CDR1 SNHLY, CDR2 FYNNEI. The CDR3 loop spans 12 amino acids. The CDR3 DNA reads TGTGCCAGCAGTGAAACGGGGGATGGCTACACCTTC. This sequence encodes CASSETGDGYTF. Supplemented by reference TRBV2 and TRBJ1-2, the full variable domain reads EPEVTQTPSHQVTQMGQEVILRCVPISNHLYFYWYRQILGQKVEFLVSFYNNEISEKSEIFDDQFSVERPDGSNFTLKIRSTKLEDSAMYFCASSETGDGYTFGSGTRLTVV.

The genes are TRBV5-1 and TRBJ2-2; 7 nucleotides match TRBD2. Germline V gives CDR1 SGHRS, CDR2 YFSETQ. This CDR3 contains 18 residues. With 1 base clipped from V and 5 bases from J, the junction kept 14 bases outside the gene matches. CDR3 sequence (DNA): TGCGCCAGCAGCTTGTCCCCCCCGAGAGCGGGGACTACCGGGGAGCTGTTTTTT. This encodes CASSLSPPRAGTTGELFF.

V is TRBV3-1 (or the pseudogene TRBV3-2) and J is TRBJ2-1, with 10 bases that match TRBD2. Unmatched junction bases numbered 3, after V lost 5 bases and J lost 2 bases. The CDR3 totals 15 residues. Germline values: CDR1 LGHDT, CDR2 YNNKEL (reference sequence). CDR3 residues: CASSDLAGAYNEQFF. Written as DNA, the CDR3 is TGTGCCAGCAGCGACCTAGCGGGGGCCTACAATGAGCAGTTCTTC.

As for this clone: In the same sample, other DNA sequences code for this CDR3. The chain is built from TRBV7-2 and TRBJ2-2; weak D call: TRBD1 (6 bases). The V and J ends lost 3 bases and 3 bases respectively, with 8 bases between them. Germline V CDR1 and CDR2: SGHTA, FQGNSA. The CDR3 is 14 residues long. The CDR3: CASSFNRDTGELFF. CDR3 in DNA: TGTGCCAGCAGCTTCAACAGGGACACCGGGGAGCTGTTTTTT.

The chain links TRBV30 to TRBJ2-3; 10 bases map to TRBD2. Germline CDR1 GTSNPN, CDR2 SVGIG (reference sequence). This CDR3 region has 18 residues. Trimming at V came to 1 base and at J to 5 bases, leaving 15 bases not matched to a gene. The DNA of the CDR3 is TGTGCCTGGAGTGCTAATAGCGGGAGGACCTGGGCAGTAGATACGCAGTATTTT. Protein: CAWSANSGRTWAVDTQYF.

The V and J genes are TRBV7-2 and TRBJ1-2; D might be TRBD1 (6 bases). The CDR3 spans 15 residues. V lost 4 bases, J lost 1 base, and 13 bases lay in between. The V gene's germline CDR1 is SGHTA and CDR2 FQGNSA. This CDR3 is CASSWGAGVNYGYTF. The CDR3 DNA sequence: TGTGCCAGCAGCTGGGGGGCGGGGGTTAACTATGGCTACACCTTC.

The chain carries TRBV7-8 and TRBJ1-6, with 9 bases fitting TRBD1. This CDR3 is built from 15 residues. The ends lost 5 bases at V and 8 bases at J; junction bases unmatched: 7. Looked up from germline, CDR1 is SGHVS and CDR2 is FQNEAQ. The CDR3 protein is CASSPPTGGYSPLHF. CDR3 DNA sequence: TGTGCCAGCAGCCCACCGACAGGGGGGTATTCACCCCTCCACTTT.

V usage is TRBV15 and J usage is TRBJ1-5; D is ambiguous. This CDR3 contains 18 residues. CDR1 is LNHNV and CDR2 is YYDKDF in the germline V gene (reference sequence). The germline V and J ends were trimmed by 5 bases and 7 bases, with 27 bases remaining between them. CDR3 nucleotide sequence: TGTGCCACCAGCGGAAAGGAACGCGCGGGAGCTTGGGGACAGCCCCAGCATTTT. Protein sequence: CATSGKERAGAWGQPQHF.

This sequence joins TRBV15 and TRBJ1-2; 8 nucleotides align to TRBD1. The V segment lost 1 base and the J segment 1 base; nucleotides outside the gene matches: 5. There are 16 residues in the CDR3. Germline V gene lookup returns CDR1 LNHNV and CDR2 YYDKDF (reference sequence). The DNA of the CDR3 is TGTGCCACCAGCAGAGGACAGGGACAGGATAACTATGGCTACACCTTC. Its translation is CATSRGQGQDNYGYTF.

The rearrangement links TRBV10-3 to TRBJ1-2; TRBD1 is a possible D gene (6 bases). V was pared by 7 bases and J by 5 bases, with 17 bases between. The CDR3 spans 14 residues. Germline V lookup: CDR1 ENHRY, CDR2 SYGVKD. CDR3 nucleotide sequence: TGTGCCATCAACCCTGGGGGGGGCGGATATGGCTACACCTTC. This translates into CAINPGGGGYGYTF.

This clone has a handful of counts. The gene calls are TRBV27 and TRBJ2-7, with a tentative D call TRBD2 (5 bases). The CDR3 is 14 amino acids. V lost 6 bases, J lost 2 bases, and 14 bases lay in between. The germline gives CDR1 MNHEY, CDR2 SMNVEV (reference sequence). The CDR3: CASSSLGGTYEQYF. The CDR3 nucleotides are TGTGCCAGCAGCTCTCTAGGAGGAACCTACGAGCAGTACTTC.

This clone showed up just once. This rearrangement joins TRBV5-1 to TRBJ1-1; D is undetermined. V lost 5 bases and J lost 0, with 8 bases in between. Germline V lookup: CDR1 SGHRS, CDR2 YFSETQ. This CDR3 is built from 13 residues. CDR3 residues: CASRGDMNTEAFF. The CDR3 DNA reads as TGCGCCAGCAGGGGAGATATGAACACTGAAGCTTTCTTT.

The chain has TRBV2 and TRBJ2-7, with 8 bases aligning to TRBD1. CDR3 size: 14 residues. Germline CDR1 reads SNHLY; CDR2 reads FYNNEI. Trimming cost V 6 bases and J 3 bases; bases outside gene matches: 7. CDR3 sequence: CASSAGTGVYEQYF. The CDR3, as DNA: TGTGCCAGCAGCGCCGGGACAGGAGTCTACGAGCAGTACTTC.

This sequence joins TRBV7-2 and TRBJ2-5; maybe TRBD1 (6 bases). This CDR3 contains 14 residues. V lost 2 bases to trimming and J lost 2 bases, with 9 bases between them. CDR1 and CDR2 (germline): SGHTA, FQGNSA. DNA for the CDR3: TGTGCCAGCAGCTTAATTACAGGGCAAGAGACCCAGTACTTC. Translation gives CASSLITGQETQYF.

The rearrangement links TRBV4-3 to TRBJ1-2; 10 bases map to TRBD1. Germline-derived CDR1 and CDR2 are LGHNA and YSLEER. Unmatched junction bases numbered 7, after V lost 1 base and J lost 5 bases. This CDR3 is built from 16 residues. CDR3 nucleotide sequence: TGCGCCAGCAGCCAAGCAGACAGGGGGCTGACGTATGGCTACACCTTC. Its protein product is CASSQADRGLTYGYTF.

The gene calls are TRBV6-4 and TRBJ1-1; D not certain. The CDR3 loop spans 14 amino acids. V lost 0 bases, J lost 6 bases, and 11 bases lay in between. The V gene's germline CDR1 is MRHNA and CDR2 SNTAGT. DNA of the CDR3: TGTGCCAGCAGTGACTCGAACAATGCGGCTGAAGCTTTCTTT. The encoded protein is CASSDSNNAAEAFF.

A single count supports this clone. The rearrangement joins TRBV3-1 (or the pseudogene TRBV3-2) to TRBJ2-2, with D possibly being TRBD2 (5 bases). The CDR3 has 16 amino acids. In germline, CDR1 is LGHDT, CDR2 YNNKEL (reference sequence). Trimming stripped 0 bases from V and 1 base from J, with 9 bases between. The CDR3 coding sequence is TGTGCCAGCAGCCAAGATATTGGAGGGAACACCGGGGAGCTGTTTTTT. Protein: CASSQDIGGNTGELFF.

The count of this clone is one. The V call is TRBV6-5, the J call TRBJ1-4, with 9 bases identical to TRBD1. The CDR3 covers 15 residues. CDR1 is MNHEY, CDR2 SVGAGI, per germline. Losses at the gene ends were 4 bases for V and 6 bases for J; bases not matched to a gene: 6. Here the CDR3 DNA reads TGTGCCAGCAGTTTAACAGGGGGCGCAGATGAAAAACTGTTTTTT. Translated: CASSLTGGADEKLFF.

The CDR3 spells CASSQPAIAGNSYEQYF. CDR3 bases: TGCGCCAGCAGTCAACCAGCCATAGCGGGGAATTCCTACGAGCAGTACTTC. J is TRBJ2-7 and V is TRBV23-1; 8 nucleotides match TRBD2. TRBV23-1 is noted as an ORF with a role that remains uncertain. The CDR3 is made up of 17 amino acids. Trimming removed 2 bases from V and 1 base from J; junction bases left unmatched: 10.

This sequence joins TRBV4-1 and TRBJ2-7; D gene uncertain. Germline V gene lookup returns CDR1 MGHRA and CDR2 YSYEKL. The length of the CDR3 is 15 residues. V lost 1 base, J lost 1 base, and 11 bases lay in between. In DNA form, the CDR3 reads TGCGCCAGCAGCCAAGTCCCCCAGGCATCCTACGAGCAGTACTTC. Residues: CASSQVPQASYEQYF.

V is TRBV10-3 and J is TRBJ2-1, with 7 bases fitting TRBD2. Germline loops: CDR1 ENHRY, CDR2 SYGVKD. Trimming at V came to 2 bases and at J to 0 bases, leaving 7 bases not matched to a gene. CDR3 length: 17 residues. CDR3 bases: TGTGCCATCAGTGAGCTTGTTGCGGGGGTCTCCTACAATGAGCAGTTCTTC. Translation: CAISELVAGVSYNEQFF.

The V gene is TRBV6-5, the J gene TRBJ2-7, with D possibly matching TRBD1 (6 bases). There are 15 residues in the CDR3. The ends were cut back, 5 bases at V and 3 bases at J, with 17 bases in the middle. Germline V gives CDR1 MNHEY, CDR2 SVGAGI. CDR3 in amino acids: CASSTRDTEFYEQYF. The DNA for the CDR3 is TGTGCCAGCAGTACCCGGGACACCGAGTTCTACGAGCAGTACTTC.

As DNA, the CDR3 is TGTGCCAGCAGCTCAGGGAATTCACCCCTCCACTTT. Protein sequence: CASSSGNSPLHF. This chain links TRBV9 with TRBJ1-6; D possibly corresponds to TRBD1 (5 bases). Trimming removed 4 bases at V and 7 bases at J, with 6 bases between. The CDR3 extends over 12 amino acids. Germline V gene lookup returns CDR1 SGDLS and CDR2 YYNGEE. The variable domain in full, completed from reference TRBV9 and TRBJ1-6, reads DSGVTQTPKHLITATGQRVTLRCSPRSGDLSVYWYQQSLDQGLQFLIQYYNGEERAKGNILERFSAQQFPDLHSELNLSSLELGDSALYFCASSSGNSPLHFGNGTRLTVT.

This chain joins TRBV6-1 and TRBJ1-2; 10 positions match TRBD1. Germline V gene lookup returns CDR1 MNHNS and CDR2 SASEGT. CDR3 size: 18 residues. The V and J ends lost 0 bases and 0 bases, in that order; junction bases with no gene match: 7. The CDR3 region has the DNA TGTGCCAGCAGTGAAGCCTTGTTGGGGACAGGGGCTAACTATGGCTACACCTTC. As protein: CASSEALLGTGANYGYTF.

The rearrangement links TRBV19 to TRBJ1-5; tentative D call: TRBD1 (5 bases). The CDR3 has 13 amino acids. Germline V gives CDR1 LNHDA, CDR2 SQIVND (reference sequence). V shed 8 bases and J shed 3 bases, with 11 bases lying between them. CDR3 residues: CASQGVPNQPQHF. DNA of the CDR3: TGTGCCAGTCAAGGGGTCCCCAATCAGCCCCAGCATTTT.